What follows describes a single TCR beta chain. Its antigen is currently unknown. It was after more than nine days of culture that CD4+ T cells were isolated. People in the vaccine group had not been infected with SARS-CoV-2 before, and their nucleocapsid antibodies were negative. Half of the medium was exchanged for IL-2 medium on both days 3 and 7. This specimen belongs to a study of vaccination effects on CD4 cells after COVID-19. Libraries were prepared by immunoSEQ multiplex PCR; TCRdb keeps only in-frame clonotypes and omits some of them. The table has tens of thousands of clones, about four fifths seen once; the top ten hold roughly 3.1%. Findings and limits, study-wide: Recruitment yielded few convalescent patients, and the study had no early post-infection timepoints. Long after vaccination, the clones induced by infection and by vaccine shrank markedly in size.

The CDR3 is made up of 12 amino acids. The chain couples TRBV21-1 to TRBJ2-7; the DNA was not used to check the table's D call, TRBD2. TRBV21-1 is termed a pseudogene. This material consisted of CD4+ T cells from PBMCs cultured without peptide, taken before COVID-19 vaccination. The receptor comes from a human donor who received a COVID-19 vaccine. The CDR3 bases are TGTGCCAGCAGCAAAGATCCCGGGAAACAATACTTC. Its translation: CASSKDPGKQYF.